This TCR beta chain was observed in a study of cytomegalovirus exposure and HLA in healthy donors. In the PCR, 60 Vbeta and 13 Jbeta primers were used. The data were produced by immunoSEQ multiplex PCR, yet TCRdb's version contains in-frame clones alone and is incomplete. The sample shows tens of thousands of clones, just over 65% of them seen only once. Concerning this clone itself: Its antigen is unidentified.

Regarding the study as a whole: A reported reduction in N-insertions relative to the approximately 690-donor mean was seen in an Asian-associated ancestry cluster in a later analysis. For TCR beta chains, V- and J-gene trimming was later linked to a missense DCLRE1C variant.

The germline V gene encodes CDR1 MDHEN and CDR2 SYDVKM. This CDR3 comprises 14 residues. After removal of 3 bases from V and 7 bases from J, the junction contained 4 bases not matched to a gene. Sequenced input: PBMCs. This clonotype was obtained from a young woman in good health and CMV-seronegative. The chain couples TRBV28 to TRBJ1-2; 11 bases are shared with TRBD1. CDR3 residues: CASSLRTGGLGYTF. DNA for the CDR3: TGTGCCAGCAGTTTGAGGACAGGGGGCCTTGGCTACACCTTC.